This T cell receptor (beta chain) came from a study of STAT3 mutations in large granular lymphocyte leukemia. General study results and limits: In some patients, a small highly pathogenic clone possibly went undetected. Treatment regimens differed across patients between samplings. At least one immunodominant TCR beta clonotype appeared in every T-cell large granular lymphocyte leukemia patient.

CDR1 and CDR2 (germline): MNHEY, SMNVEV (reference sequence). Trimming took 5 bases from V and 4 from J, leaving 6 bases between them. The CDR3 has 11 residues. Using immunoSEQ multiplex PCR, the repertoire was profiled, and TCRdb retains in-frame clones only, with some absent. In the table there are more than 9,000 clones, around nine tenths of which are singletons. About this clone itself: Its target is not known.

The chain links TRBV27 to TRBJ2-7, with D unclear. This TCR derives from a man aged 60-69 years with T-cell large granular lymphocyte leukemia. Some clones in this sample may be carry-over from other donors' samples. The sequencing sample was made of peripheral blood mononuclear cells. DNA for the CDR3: TGTGCCAGCAGTAAAGGTTACGAGCAGTACTTC. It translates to CASSKGYEQYF.